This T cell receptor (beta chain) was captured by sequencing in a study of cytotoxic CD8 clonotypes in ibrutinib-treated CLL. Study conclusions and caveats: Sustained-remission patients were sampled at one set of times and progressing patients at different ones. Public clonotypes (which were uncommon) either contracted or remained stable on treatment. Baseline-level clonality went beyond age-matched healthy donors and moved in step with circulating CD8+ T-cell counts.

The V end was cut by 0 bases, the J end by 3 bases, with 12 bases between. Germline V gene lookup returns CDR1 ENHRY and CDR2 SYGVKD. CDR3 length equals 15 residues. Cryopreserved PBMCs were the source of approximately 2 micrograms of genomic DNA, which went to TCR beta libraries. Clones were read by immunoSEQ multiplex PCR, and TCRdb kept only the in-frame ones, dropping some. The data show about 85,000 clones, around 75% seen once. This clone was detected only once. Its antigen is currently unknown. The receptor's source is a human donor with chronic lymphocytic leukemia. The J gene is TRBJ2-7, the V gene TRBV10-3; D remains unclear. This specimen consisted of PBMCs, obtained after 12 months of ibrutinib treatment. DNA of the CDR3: TGTGCCATCAGTGAGTCCGGGCCACCCGGCTACGAGCAGTACTTC. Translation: CAISESGPPGYEQYF.